The clone carrying this TCR beta chain was detected a few times. Its antigen is as yet unknown. CDR1 and CDR2 from the germline V gene are DFQATT and SNEGSKA (reference sequence). This CDR3 is built from 15 residues. J lost 7 bases, V lost 0 bases, and 7 bases had no gene match. Investigators took around 10 milliliters of peripheral blood from every donor. The sample is drawn from a study of blood T cells in healthy people across ages. The study, taken as a whole, reports: Roughly linear age-related decline in beta diversity appeared, significant by age around 36. In long-lived donors, naive CD4+ cell counts and diversity exceeded those of aged donors.

Sample-barcoded 5' priming and a J-beta primer mix drove a second PCR of 7 to 11 cycles. TCRdb re-called the 5' RACE reads with MiXCR, one entry per CDR3 protein. This table holds fewer than 2,000,000 distinct CDR3 sequences, roughly 32% found once. Sequenced: blood. This clonotype originated in a woman between 25 and 40 years old in good health. V usage is TRBV20-1 and J usage is TRBJ2-7; 12 bases are shared with TRBD1. The CDR3, as DNA: TGCAGTGCTAGAGATGAGGGACAGGGGGCGAGGGAGCAGTACTTC. Its translation: CSARDEGQGAREQYF.